A single sample gave rise to the 29 T cell receptor beta chains below, sequenced in a study of regulatory T cells in long-lasting Graves disease. Combining iRepertoire HTBI primers with Arm-PCR of CDR3 regions, the authors built TCR beta libraries. A single record per CDR3 protein comes from TCRdb applying MiXCR to the multiplex PCR reads. The sample lists a few hundred thousand distinct CDR3 sequences; 20% were seen once. Time point described: newly diagnosed GD, antithyroid drugs for less than 3 months. The authors made the TCR library using RNA they extracted from PBMCs. This specimen was peripheral blood mononuclear cells (PBMCs), taken at new diagnosis, from a patient treated with antithyroid drugs. The receptor set was obtained from a female donor with Graves disease.

The genes are TRBV20-1 and TRBJ2-1; the match to TRBD1 covers 12 bases. CDR1 DFQATT and CDR2 SNEGSKA come from the germline V gene (reference sequence). Unmatched junction bases numbered 8, after V lost 5 bases and J lost 6 bases. The CDR3 totals 15 residues. Written as DNA, the CDR3 is TGCAGTGCTGAGGCGGGACAGGGGGCCGTCAATGAGCAGTTCTTC. It yields the protein CSAEAGQGAVNEQFF.

This clonotype appeared many times. V usage is TRBV12-3 or TRBV12-4 and J usage is TRBJ2-4; D not certain. Trimming left V 3 bases short and J 0 bases short, with 12 bases between. The CDR3 length is 16 residues. The CDR3 is CASSLPNQLAKNIQYF. The CDR3 DNA follows: TGTGCCAGCAGTTTGCCCAACCAGCTAGCCAAAAACATTCAGTACTTC.

The gene calls are TRBV7-2 and TRBJ2-5, with D perhaps TRBD2 (7 bases). Germline CDR1 SGHTA, CDR2 FQGNSA. Between the trimmed V and J ends, which lost 6 bases and 3 bases, there was a span of 11 bases. The CDR3 extends over 13 amino acids. The CDR3 loop is CASRGGAEETQYF. The CDR3, as DNA: TGTGCCAGCAGGGGGGGGGCGGAAGAGACCCAGTACTTC.

This clonotype was observed many times. This sequence joins TRBV7-9 and TRBJ2-3; D is possibly TRBD1 (6 bases). V dropped 4 bases and J dropped 4 bases, with 12 bases sitting between them. The CDR3 has 14 amino acids. Germline CDR1 reads SEHNR; CDR2 reads FQNEAQ (reference sequence). Here the CDR3 DNA reads TGTGCCAGCAGCTCCTACCGACAGGCAGATACGCAGTATTTT. This sequence encodes CASSSYRQADTQYF.

This clonotype was seen many times. The chain employs TRBV12-3 or TRBV12-4 and TRBJ2-1; D unresolved. The CDR3 length is 15 residues. V gave up 5 bases and J gave up 9 bases, with 20 bases separating them. CDR3 sequence reads: CASSPPRTSTPEQFF. DNA for the CDR3: TGTGCCAGCAGTCCTCCACGGACCTCGACACCTGAGCAGTTCTTC.

Only a few counts were recorded for this clonotype. This rearrangement joins TRBV19 to TRBJ1-5; possible D gene TRBD1, 5 bases. The CDR3 is 13 residues long. CDR1 LNHDA and CDR2 SQIVND come from the germline V gene (reference sequence). The V and J ends lost 5 bases and 5 bases respectively, with 10 bases between them. Here the CDR3 reads CASSFRDDQPQHF. In DNA form, the CDR3 reads TGTGCCAGTAGTTTCCGGGACGATCAGCCCCAGCATTTT.

Note on this clonotype: A read error is likely here: a far larger clone is one base away. The gene calls are TRBV7-8 and TRBJ2-7, with D perhaps given as TRBD1 or TRBD2 (7 bases each). This CDR3 region has 15 residues. Germline assignment: CDR1 SGHVS and CDR2 FQNEAQ. Trimming took 1 base from V and 7 from J, leaving 17 bases between them. CDR3: CASSLDPGGGYEQYF. CDR3 bases: TGTGCCAGCAGCTTAGACCCAGGGGGGGGATATGAGCAGTACTTC.

This clonotype was recorded at least ten times. This chain joins TRBV5-4 and TRBJ2-2; TRBD1 matches 9 bases. V shed 5 bases, J shed 6 bases, and the junction held 8 bases outside the gene matches. Germline CDR1 reads SGHNT; CDR2 reads YYREEE (reference sequence). The CDR3 length is 15 residues. The CDR3 region has the DNA TGTGCCAGCAGATCCGGGACAGGGTTGGCCGGGGAGCTGTTTTTT. As protein: CASRSGTGLAGELFF.

The table lists this clonotype with many counts. The rearrangement uses TRBV5-1 and TRBJ2-7; TRBD1 matches at 9 bases. This CDR3 has 15 residues. V was clipped by 4 bases and J by 4 bases; unmatched bases: 9. Per germline, CDR1 SGHRS and CDR2 YFSETQ. CDR3 sequence (DNA): TGCGCCAGCAGCCTGTATACAGACAGGGGGTACGAGCAGTACTTC. Its protein product is CASSLYTDRGYEQYF.

As regards this clonotype: It may be a read error: a sequence one base away is much more abundant. The chain recombines TRBV6-9 with TRBJ1-1, with TRBD1 as a possible D gene (5 bases). Germline V gene data show CDR1 as MNHGY and CDR2 as SVAAGI. CDR3 length: 14 residues. Trimming stripped 3 bases from V and 1 base from J, with 9 bases between. The CDR3 is CASSYWGENTEAFF. CDR3 bases: TGTGCCAGCAGTTACTGGGGGGAGAACACTGAAGCTTTCTTT.

V and J are TRBV27 and TRBJ2-7, with D perhaps TRBD1 (5 bases). V was clipped by 6 bases and J by 2 bases, with 14 bases between them. Germline V gives CDR1 MNHEY, CDR2 SMNVEV (reference sequence). There are 14 residues in the CDR3. CDR3: CASSSGQHAYEQYF. The CDR3, as DNA: TGTGCCAGCAGCTCAGGACAACACGCCTACGAGCAGTACTTC.

This clonotype has only a few counts. It may be a read error: a sequence one base away is much more abundant. The rearrangement links TRBV20-1 to TRBJ2-3; tentatively, D is TRBD2 (6 bases). V gave up 5 bases and J gave up 6 bases, with 18 bases separating them. Germline V gene lookup returns CDR1 DFQATT and CDR2 SNEGSKA (reference sequence). CDR3 size: 14 residues. As DNA, the CDR3 is TGCAGTGCTGGACGGGGCGGGGCCAGGGATACGCAGTATTTT. The encoded protein is CSAGRGGARDTQYF.

This clonotype was picked up many times. The gene calls are TRBV5-5 and TRBJ1-5; D possibly corresponds to TRBD1 (6 bases). Between the trimmed V and J ends, which lost 4 bases and 5 bases, there was a span of 13 bases. Germline CDR1 is SGHKS and CDR2 is YYEKEE (reference sequence). This CDR3 has 14 amino acids. The CDR3 coding sequence is TGTGCCAGCAGCAGCGTGGGGGGCTATCAGCCCCAGCATTTT. Its translation is CASSSVGGYQPQHF.

This chain connects TRBV19 to TRBJ1-1, with 7 bases fitting TRBD1. The CDR3 covers 14 residues. Germline CDR1 and CDR2: LNHDA and SQIVND (reference sequence). With V trimmed by 4 bases and J by 5 bases, 7 bases remained unmatched. The CDR3 nucleotides are TGTGCCAGTAGTACAAGACAGGGAAGGACTGAAGCTTTCTTT. It specifies CASSTRQGRTEAFF. Full variable domain (remainder filled in from reference TRBV19 and TRBJ1-1): DGGITQSPKYLFRKEGQNVTLSCEQNLNHDAMYWYRQDPGQGLRLIYYSQIVNDFQKGDIAEGYSVSREKKESFPLTVTSAQKNPTAFYLCASSTRQGRTEAFFGQGTRLTVV.

This clonotype was recorded at least ten times. This chain joins TRBV7-2 and TRBJ2-5, with TRBD1 matching 8 bases. CDR3 length: 13 residues. Trimming cost V 4 bases and J 7 bases; bases outside gene matches: 5. Germline loops: CDR1 SGHTA, CDR2 FQGNSA. CDR3 DNA: TGTGCCAGCAGCTCAGGGGGCTATGGGACCCAGTACTTC. Protein: CASSSGGYGTQYF. Full variable domain (rest looked up from reference TRBV7-2 and TRBJ2-5): GAGVSQSPSNKVTEKGKDVELRCDPISGHTALYWYRQSLGQGLEFLIYFQGNSAPDKSGLPSDRFSAERTGGSVSTLTIQRTQQEDSAVYLCASSSGGYGTQYFGPGTRLLVL.

At least ten counts were recorded for this clonotype. The DNA for the CDR3 is TGTGCCAGCAGCCTTGGGGGGATAGGCTATGGCTACACCTTC. It specifies CASSLGGIGYGYTF. This sequence joins TRBV27 and TRBJ1-2; D perhaps matches TRBD1 (5 bases). The V end lost 6 bases, the J end lost 4 bases, and 15 bases lay between the germline ends. CDR1 and CDR2 (germline): MNHEY, SMNVEV (reference sequence). This CDR3 region has 14 residues.

This clonotype was recorded a few times. The chain uses TRBV5-4 and TRBJ2-1; either TRBD1 or TRBD2 may supply D (6 bases each). The germline V gene has CDR1 SGHNT and CDR2 YYREEE (reference sequence). The CDR3 runs 15 residues. The V end was cut by 3 bases, the J end by 8 bases, with 18 bases between. The CDR3 DNA reads TGTGCCAGCAGCTCCCCTGGGCGGAGGGGGGATGAGCAGTTCTTC. As protein: CASSSPGRRGDEQFF.

This clonotype came up once. V gene TRBV11-1 combines with J gene TRBJ1-1; D is possibly TRBD1 (5 bases). V lost 5 bases to trimming and J lost 5 bases, with 12 bases between them. Germline V gene sequence: CDR1 SGHAT, CDR2 FQDESV (reference sequence). This CDR3 is 13 amino acids long. CDR3 nucleotide sequence: TGTGCCAGCAGCATCGGGACCACTACTGAAGCTTTCTTT. Its translation: CASSIGTTTEAFF. The full variable domain, in which reference TRBV11-1 and TRBJ1-1 provide the parts outside the CDR3, is EAEVAQSPRYKITEKSQAVAFWCDPISGHATLYWYRQILGQGPELLVQFQDESVVDDSQLPKDRFSAERLKGVDSTLKIQPAELGDSAMYLCASSIGTTTEAFFGQGTRLTVV.

This sequence joins TRBV9 and TRBJ2-3; D call uncertain. Trimming cost V 6 bases and J 6 bases, with 17 bases left between them. CDR1 and CDR2 (germline): SGDLS, YYNGEE. This CDR3 spans 14 amino acids. The CDR3 nucleotides read TGTGCCAGCATCCAAGATGGAACAAGCGATACGCAGTATTTT. Residues: CASIQDGTSDTQYF.

The rearrangement uses TRBV20-1 and TRBJ2-3; 9 nucleotides line up with TRBD2. The length of the CDR3 is 19 residues. CDR1 is DFQATT, CDR2 SNEGSKA, per germline (reference sequence). The J segment lost 0 bases and the V segment lost 3 bases, leaving 16 bases of the junction unmatched. DNA of the CDR3: TGCAGTGCTAGTAGGGGGGGCAGCGGGCTAGCGGGGAGCACAGATACGCAGTATTTT. Translated: CSASRGGSGLAGSTDTQYF.

This clonotype has at least ten counts. This sequence joins TRBV6-1 and TRBJ2-3; 7 bases are a match to TRBD1. From germline, CDR1 is MNHNS and CDR2 SASEGT. This CDR3 spans 14 amino acids. Trimming at V came to 8 bases and at J to 0 bases, leaving 5 bases not matched to a gene. CDR3 in DNA: TGTGCCAGCCAACGGGACAGAAGCACAGATACGCAGTATTTT. Residues: CASQRDRSTDTQYF.

This clonotype appeared many times. The chain has TRBV6-2 or TRBV6-3 and TRBJ2-1; maybe TRBD2 (7 bases). This CDR3 is 17 amino acids long. From germline, CDR1 is MNHEY and CDR2 SVGEGT. The V end lost 0 bases, the J end lost 8 bases, and 20 bases lay between the germline ends. The CDR3 DNA sequence: TGTGCCAGCAGTTACTCGAGGGGGGCGGGAGAGTACGATGAGCAGTTCTTC. It yields the protein CASSYSRGAGEYDEQFF.

This clonotype was detected a few times. This chain links TRBV15 with TRBJ2-2; D perhaps matches TRBD1 (6 bases). CDR3 size: 17 residues. V lost 1 base to trimming and J lost 8 bases, with 20 bases between them. CDR1 and CDR2 (germline): LNHNV, YYDKDF (reference sequence). For the CDR3, the DNA is TGTGCCACCAGCAGAGTACGGCAGGGGTCCCTCGGAGGGGAGCTGTTTTTT. It encodes CATSRVRQGSLGGELFF.

This clonotype has at least ten counts. The chain uses TRBV7-2 and TRBJ1-2; D might be TRBD1 (6 bases). V shed 1 base and J shed 4 bases, with 13 bases lying between them. This CDR3 is built from 15 residues. The germline V gene encodes CDR1 SGHTA and CDR2 FQGNSA. CDR3 in amino acids: CASSLGGGQAYGYTF. CDR3 nucleotide sequence: TGTGCCAGCAGCTTAGGAGGGGGGCAAGCCTATGGCTACACCTTC.

This clonotype appeared a few times. CDR3 in DNA: TGTGCTAGTGGTTTGTCACCAAGGTGGCTGTTTTTT. Protein: CASGLSPRWLFF. The chain uses TRBV12-5 and TRBJ1-4; D is unresolved. In germline, CDR1 is LGHNT, CDR2 FRNRAP. The germline V and J ends were trimmed by 2 bases and 14 bases, with 12 bases remaining between them. The CDR3 length is 12 residues.

Worth noting for this clonotype: A read error may account for a junction end that differs from germline. This chain joins TRBV6-1 and TRBJ1-2; 7 bases agree with TRBD1. CDR1 and CDR2 (germline): MNHNS, SASEGT. The CDR3 is 12 residues long. The CDR3 DNA reads TGTGCCAGCAGTGGACAGGGCTATGACTACACCTTC. Protein: CASSGQGYDYTF.

The rearrangement uses TRBV20-1 and TRBJ1-2; TRBD1 might be the D (6 bases). Germline V lookup: CDR1 DFQATT, CDR2 SNEGSKA (reference sequence). The CDR3 sequence is 14 residues long. Trimming removed 5 bases from V and 8 bases from J, with 21 bases in between. The CDR3 DNA is TGCAGTGCTCCCTCGCTAGGGGGTGGTAAAGGCTACACCTTC. This codes for CSAPSLGGGKGYTF.

This clonotype was seen ten or more times. The chain carries TRBV20-1 and TRBJ1-2, with D perhaps matching TRBD1 (5 bases). The ends were cut back, 5 bases at V and 4 bases at J, with 17 bases in the middle. Per germline, CDR1 DFQATT and CDR2 SNEGSKA (reference sequence). The length of the CDR3 is 14 residues. The CDR3 protein is CSADPQGIGYGYTF. The CDR3 DNA is TGCAGTGCTGACCCCCAGGGAATTGGCTATGGCTACACCTTC.

This clonotype was detected many times. This CDR3 is CASSQGTNSNQPQHF. The DNA for the CDR3 is TGTGCCAGCAGCCAAGGGACAAATAGCAATCAGCCCCAGCATTTT. The V call is TRBV3-1, the J call TRBJ1-5, with D possibly being TRBD1 (5 bases). With 1 base removed from V and 0 bases from J, the gap between germline ends came to 7 bases. The germline CDR1 and CDR2 sequences are LGHDT and YNNKEL (reference sequence). This CDR3 is built from 15 residues.